This TCR beta chain was found in a study of CD8 T cells in Susac syndrome. Germline CDR1 reads MGHRA; CDR2 reads YSYEKL. V lost 3 bases and J lost 4, with 21 bases in between. CDR3 length: 17 amino acids. The multiple sclerosis controls consisted of treatment-naive patients with relapsing-remitting disease, either stable or active. Bulk CD8+ and CD4+ cells came from magnetic negative isolation; CD8+ TEMRA by FACS. With random hexamers, about 0.45 to 1 ug RNA was reverse transcribed. A multiplex approach, immunoSEQ multiplex PCR, amplified TCR beta CDR3 across 54 Vbeta and 13 Jbeta. One entry per CDR3 protein, called by TCRdb with MiXCR from the immunoSEQ multiplex PCR reads. The data show a few hundred thousand distinct CDR3 sequences, with around 90% seen just once and roughly 0.15% held by the top ten.

The sequenced material came from CD8+ T cells from PBMCs. The receptor's source is a human donor with multiple sclerosis. The chain joins TRBV4-1 to TRBJ1-1; no clear D. The CDR3: CASSHAQERVDGTEAFF. CDR3 nucleotides: TGCGCCAGCAGCCACGCCCAGGAGAGGGTTGACGGCACTGAAGCTTTCTTT.